The TCR beta chain under discussion was sequenced for a study of blood T cell repertoires in COVID-19. Overall study: Samples representing acute and convalescent COVID-19 were sourced from the United States, Italy and Spain. PBMCs, B-cell-depleted T cells, or T cells were the source of the cDNA or gDNA that made up the material.

In the original analysis: The assay estimated nucleated cells by amplifying reference gene primers. Clones were read by immunoSEQ multiplex PCR, and TCRdb kept only the in-frame ones, dropping some. V and J calls and clone size follow that table, whereas D and trimming were derived from the DNA. Of roughly 150,000 clones in the sample, 85% were seen once. Looked up from germline, CDR1 is SGDLS and CDR2 is YYNGEE. CDR3 length: 16 amino acids. V was pared by 4 bases and J by 0 bases, with 8 bases of the junction left unmatched. One Seattle source followed patients from active infection through their disease course.

The chain couples TRBV9 to TRBJ1-1; 8 positions agree with TRBD1. The sample consisted of peripheral blood. The sequence was collected from an older woman with COVID-19, enrolled during active disease. Here the CDR3 DNA reads TGTGCCAGCAGCCCCCGGACAGGGTTTATGAACACTGAAGCTTTCTTT. Translating gives CASSPRTGFMNTEAFF.